The subject of this entry is one TCR beta chain. The source of the sample is a study of blood T cell repertoires in COVID-19. Across the study: Samples came from the United States, Italy and Spain, spanning acute and convalescent COVID-19.

The CDR3 runs 12 residues. V shed 5 bases and J 13 bases; nucleotides not matched to a gene: 5. Germline loops: CDR1 SEHNR, CDR2 FQNEAQ (reference sequence). Participants had their cohort set by participant-reported clinical history. Per the original methods: Reference gene primer amplification yielded estimated nucleated cell counts. Method: immunoSEQ multiplex PCR; TCRdb's copy keeps in-frame clones and lacks some. D and trimming were read from the DNA, whereas the V and J calls and clone size are those reported in that table. This sample has approximately 200,000 clones, with around 87% found just once.

This clonotype originated in a woman aged 18-29 years in a cohort exposed to, infected with or recovered from COVID-19 (not recorded which). Source material: PBMCs or T cells enriched from blood (not recorded which). The genes are TRBV7-9 and TRBJ2-3; 11 nucleotides align to TRBD1. The CDR3 is CASSPPGQGEYF. CDR3 DNA sequence: TGTGCCAGCAGCCCGCCGGGACAGGGGGAGTATTTT.